This T cell receptor beta chain was captured in a study of cytomegalovirus exposure and HLA in healthy donors. The PCR was carried out with 60 Vbeta primers and 13 Jbeta primers. The method was immunoSEQ multiplex PCR; TCRdb's version includes in-frame clones alone and lacks a portion of them. In the table there are tens of thousands of clones, 73% of which are singletons. Looked up from germline, CDR1 is SGHVS and CDR2 is FQNEAQ. J was trimmed by 2 bases and V by 1 base; bases with no gene match: 2. The CDR3 is 15 amino acids. The genes are TRBV7-8 and TRBJ1-5; 7 bases agree with TRBD1. The sequencing sample was made of PBMCs. The receptor was isolated from a man aged 45 to 65 in good health and CMV-seronegative. DNA for the CDR3: TGTGCCAGCAGCTTAGTAGGGGGCGGCAATCAGCCCCAGCATTTT. Protein product: CASSLVGGGNQPQHF.